This T cell receptor (beta chain) appears in the sequencing data of a study of human T cells and chemical hapten exposure. Whole-study results and caveats: Sensitizing with DPC caused no change in TCRs above 1 in 1000 frequency.

The library gave individual cDNA molecules unique molecular identifiers. TCRdb itself ran the RACE reads through MiXCR, one entry per CDR3 protein. The data contain some 330,000 distinct CDR3 sequences, about 5% of them seen just once; the ten biggest clones take up under 9.5%. Stated time point: pre-sensitization, week 0. The treatment denotes: therapeutic diphenylcyclopropenone sensitization with weekly scalp DPC. Those who donated were patients with alopecia, 18 to 70 years of age, and suitable for DPC. In its sample, this clonotype was seen a few times. Its antigen is not known. V trimming: 4 bases; J trimming: 10 bases; junction bases outside the gene matches: 6. CDR3 size: 13 residues. Germline CDR1 reads SNHLY; CDR2 reads FYNNEI.

Specimen: whole blood, collected in connection with sensitization to the hapten diphenylcyclopropenone (DPC). This chain uses TRBV2 with TRBJ1-1; 10 bases fit TRBD1. The receptor comes from a woman under 30 with alopecia areata. Some clones in this sample may be carry-over from other donors' samples. The DNA of the CDR3 is TGTGCCAGCAGTGGGGGGACAGGGGAAGGAGCTTTCTTT. Protein product: CASSGGTGEGAFF.